The rows below give T cell receptor beta chains drawn from one sample of a study of cytomegalovirus exposure and HLA in healthy donors. The protocol was immunoSEQ multiplex PCR, while the TCRdb copy is restricted to in-frame clones and leaves out a portion. Of under 90,000 clones in the sample, approximately 71% were seen once. Sequencing was carried out using PBMCs. These receptors all stem from a man aged 40-49 years in good health and CMV-seronegative. The conserved cysteine and the conserved F or W are not part of the CDR3 here.

>TRBJ1-5|TRBV28
ASTLSGNQPQH
>TRBJ1-2|TRBV6-6
ASSYGGQLQDYGYT
>TRBJ2-7|TRBV10-3
AISVFGSGPSYEQY
>TRBJ2-5|TRBV18
ASSPGLQETQY
>TRBJ2-5|TRBV7-6
ASSLGQGRGETQY
>TRBJ1-2|TRBV5-1
ASSLAGTGANYGYT
>TRBJ1-4|TRBV30
AWSVQGEKLF
>TRBJ1-2|TRBV6-5
ASSPRRDTRGYT
>TRBJ2-5|TRBV28
ASSPPYRGQETQY
>TRBJ2-7|TRBV4-1
ASSQVGDYEQY
>TRBJ1-1|TRBV29-1
SATEGPTRDAF
>TRBJ1-2|TRBV5-1
ADRKRPGQGLTYGYT
>TRBJ2-5|TRBV4-1
ASTPGQGETQY
>TRBJ1-2|TRBV5-1
ASSSQGQGTGWGYT
>TRBJ1-1|TRBV5-4
ASSFGRDTEAF
>TRBJ2-2|TRBV14
ASSQLSGWSTGELF
>TRBJ2-1|TRBV6-1
ASDATGTSGYEQF
>TRBJ2-1|TRBV13
ASSLDSGIGSYNEQF
>TRBJ2-6|TRBV5-1
ASSLDPGANVLT
>TRBJ2-7|TRBV14
ASSRPDSEQY
>TRBJ2-7|TRBV10-3
AISLGTEGNEQY
>TRBJ2-7|TRBV19
ASSSAGVSYEQY
>TRBJ1-5|TRBV28
ASGKAARWGQPQH
>TRBJ2-3|TRBV5-1
ASSLEPAGGPTDTQY
>TRBJ1-2|TRBV6-5
ASSRDRSYGYT